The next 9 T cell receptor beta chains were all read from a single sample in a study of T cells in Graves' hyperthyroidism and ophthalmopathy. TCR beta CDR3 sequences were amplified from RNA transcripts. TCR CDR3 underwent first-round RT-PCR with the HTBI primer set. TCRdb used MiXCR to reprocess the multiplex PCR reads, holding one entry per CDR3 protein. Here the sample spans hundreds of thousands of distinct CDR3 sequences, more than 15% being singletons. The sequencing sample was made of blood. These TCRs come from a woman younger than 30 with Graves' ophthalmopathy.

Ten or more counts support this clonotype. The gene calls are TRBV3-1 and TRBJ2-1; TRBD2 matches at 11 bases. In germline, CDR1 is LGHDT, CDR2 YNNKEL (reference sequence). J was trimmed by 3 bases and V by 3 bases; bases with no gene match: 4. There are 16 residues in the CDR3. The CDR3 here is CASSQMGTSGYNEQFF. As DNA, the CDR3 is TGTGCCAGCAGCCAGATGGGGACTAGCGGCTACAATGAGCAGTTCTTC.

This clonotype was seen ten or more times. The CDR3 DNA follows: TGCGCCAGCAGCCAAGAGGGTGGGCACGAAAAACTGTTTTTT. It specifies CASSQEGGHEKLFF. The gene calls are TRBV4-1 and TRBJ1-4; unclear D gene. Looked up from germline, CDR1 is MGHRA and CDR2 is YSYEKL. The CDR3 totals 14 residues. V lost 0 bases, J lost 8 bases, and 10 bases lay in between.

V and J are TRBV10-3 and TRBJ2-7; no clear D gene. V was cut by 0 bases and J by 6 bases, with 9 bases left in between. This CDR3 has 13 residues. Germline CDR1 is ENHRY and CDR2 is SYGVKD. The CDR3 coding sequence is TGTGCCATCAGTGAGTCAAGGGTTGGCGAGCAGTACTTC. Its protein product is CAISESRVGEQYF.

The CDR3 nucleotides are TGTGCCAGCAGCCCAGGGTATTTAACGGTCTTCTATGGCTACACCTTC. Protein: CASSPGYLTVFYGYTF. The chain uses TRBV7-8 and TRBJ1-2; possible D gene TRBD1, 5 bases. V lost 5 bases, J lost 4 bases, and 20 bases lay in between. Germline assignment: CDR1 SGHVS and CDR2 FQNEAQ. The CDR3 totals 16 residues.

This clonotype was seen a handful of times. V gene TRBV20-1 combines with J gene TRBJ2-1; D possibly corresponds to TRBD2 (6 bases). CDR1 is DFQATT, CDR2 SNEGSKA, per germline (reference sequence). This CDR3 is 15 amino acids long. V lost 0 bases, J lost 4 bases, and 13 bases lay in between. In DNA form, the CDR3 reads TGCAGTGCTAGAGAACCAGCGGGTGTATACAATGAGCAGTTCTTC. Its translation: CSAREPAGVYNEQFF.

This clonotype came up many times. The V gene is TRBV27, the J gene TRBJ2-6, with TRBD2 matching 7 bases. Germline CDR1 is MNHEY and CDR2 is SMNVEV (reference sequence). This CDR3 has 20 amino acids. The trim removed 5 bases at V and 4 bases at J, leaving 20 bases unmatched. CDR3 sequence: CASSPLGLKAGRGGANVLTF. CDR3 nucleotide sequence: TGTGCCAGCAGTCCCCTAGGGTTGAAAGCGGGACGGGGGGGGGCCAACGTCCTGACTTTC.

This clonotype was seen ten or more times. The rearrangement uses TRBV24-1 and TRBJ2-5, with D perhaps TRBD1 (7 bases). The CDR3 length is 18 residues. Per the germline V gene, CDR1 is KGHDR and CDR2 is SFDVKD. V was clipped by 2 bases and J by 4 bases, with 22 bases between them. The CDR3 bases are TGTGCCACCAGTGATTACAGGAGGGGACAGCACCGGGGAGAGACCCAGTACTTC. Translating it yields CATSDYRRGQHRGETQYF.

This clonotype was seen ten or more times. DNA of the CDR3: TGTGCCAGCAGTTTTGACGACAGACCAAACTATGGCTACACCTTC. It is translated as CASSFDDRPNYGYTF. The chain has TRBV12-3 or TRBV12-4 and TRBJ1-2; D is perhaps TRBD1 (5 bases). With 3 bases removed from V and 2 bases from J, the gap between germline ends came to 13 bases. This CDR3 contains 15 residues.

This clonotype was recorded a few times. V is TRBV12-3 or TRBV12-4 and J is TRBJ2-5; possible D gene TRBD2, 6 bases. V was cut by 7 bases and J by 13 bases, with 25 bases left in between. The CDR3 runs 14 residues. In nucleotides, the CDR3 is TGTGCCAGCACCCAATTTACCCTCCCGGGGGAGGTGTACTTC. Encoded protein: CASTQFTLPGEVYF.